The 26 T cell receptor beta chains given below trace back to one sample, sequenced in a study of graft-versus-host responses after intestinal transplantation (dated by TCRdb to the early 2020s). The antigens for these receptors are not known. Sample time point, as interpreted from the label and publication: cells obtained before transplantation from donor or recipient. Library method: the immunoSEQ multiplex PCR assay. TCRdb's version of the immuneACCESS table is confined to in-frame rearrangements and falls short of the full clone set. An unresolved V gene accounts for under half of the shortfall where checked; the remainder is of unknown origin. For this sample there are more than 100,000 clones; approximately 95% appear just once. The top ten constitute over 2.5% of the sample. The sample in question was unstimulated CD8+ T cells sorted from spleen or lymph node cells, obtained before intestinal transplant. Source of these receptors: a human donor who received an intestinal transplant.

J is TRBJ1-2 and V is TRBV4-1, with 11 bases aligning to TRBD1. Germline trimming cut 0 bases from V and 9 bases from J; bases unmatched to any gene: 6. Germline V gene data show CDR1 as MGHRA and CDR2 as YSYEKL. The length of the CDR3 is 15 residues. CDR3 amino acids: CASSQDRTGGSSYTF. The CDR3 DNA sequence: TGCGCCAGCAGCCAAGATCGGACAGGGGGCAGTAGCTACACCTTC.

V gene TRBV27 combines with J gene TRBJ2-3; D gene unclear. Looked up from germline, CDR1 is MNHEY and CDR2 is SMNVEV (reference sequence). V lost 8 bases to trimming and J lost 3 bases, with 3 bases between them. The CDR3 is made up of 10 amino acids. The CDR3 loop is CASGTDTQYF. The CDR3 region has the DNA TGTGCCAGCGGAACAGATACGCAGTATTTT.

Concerning this clone itself: Other DNA variants within this sample encode the same CDR3. The J gene is TRBJ1-2, the V gene TRBV7-9; D remains unclear. The V end lost 1 base, the J end lost 6 bases, and 15 bases lay between the germline ends. The germline CDR1 and CDR2 sequences are SEHNR and FQNEAQ (reference sequence). The CDR3 contains 15 residues. The CDR3 DNA sequence: TGTGCCAGCAGCTTAGGGGGAGGAGGGTTTCATGGCTACACCTTC. Protein product: CASSLGGGGFHGYTF.

The chain has TRBV5-1 and TRBJ2-7, with D uncertain. This CDR3 spans 14 amino acids. With 0 bases removed from V and 1 base from J, the gap between germline ends came to 8 bases. Per the germline V gene, CDR1 is SGHRS and CDR2 is YFSETQ. CDR3: CASSLVPESYEQYF. CDR3 sequence (DNA): TGCGCCAGCAGCTTGGTTCCAGAATCCTACGAGCAGTACTTC.

This clone has a handful of counts. The V gene is TRBV27, the J gene TRBJ2-3; D uncertain. The germline V gene has CDR1 MNHEY and CDR2 SMNVEV (reference sequence). This CDR3 contains 15 residues. The V end lost 0 bases, the J end lost 6 bases, and 13 bases lay between the germline ends. DNA of the CDR3: TGTGCCAGCAGTTTATCGCTCGGGTTAAGGGATACGCAGTATTTT. Protein product: CASSLSLGLRDTQYF.

The V call is TRBV11-1, the J call TRBJ2-7, with a possible D match to TRBD1 (6 bases). This CDR3 spans 15 amino acids. Looked up from germline, CDR1 is SGHAT and CDR2 is FQDESV (reference sequence). The V gene lost 5 bases and the J gene lost 5 bases, with 19 bases spanning the gap. The CDR3 DNA is TGTGCCAGCAGCATAAGTGGACAGCTTTGGGACGAGCAGTACTTC. This codes for CASSISGQLWDEQYF.

J is TRBJ1-1 and V is TRBV6-1; possible D gene TRBD1, 5 bases. CDR1 MNHNS and CDR2 SASEGT come from the germline V gene. CDR3 length: 16 residues. The V end was cut by 1 base, the J end by 0 bases, with 12 bases between. The chain's CDR3 is CASSEGVGTLNTEAFF. Written as DNA, the CDR3 is TGTGCCAGCAGTGAAGGGGTTGGGACGTTGAACACTGAAGCTTTCTTT.

The chain carries TRBV7-6 and TRBJ2-1; D gene unclear. Trimming left V 5 bases short and J 8 bases short, with 7 bases between. The length of the CDR3 is 11 residues. The germline CDR1 and CDR2 sequences are SGHVS and FNYEAQ. The CDR3 sequence is CASSPLDEQFF. The CDR3 nucleotides are TGTGCCAGCAGCCCCCTTGATGAGCAGTTCTTC.

This chain links TRBV5-6 with TRBJ1-5; 8 bases fit TRBD1. The CDR3 has 14 amino acids. With 4 bases clipped from V and 3 bases from J, the junction kept 3 bases outside the gene matches. Germline CDR1 SGHDT, CDR2 YYEEEE. CDR3 in DNA: TGTGCCAGCAGCCGGACAGGGAACAATCAGCCCCAGCATTTT. Translating it yields CASSRTGNNQPQHF.

The rearrangement joins TRBV6-5 to TRBJ1-2; D is ambiguous. The V end lost 3 bases, the J end lost 5 bases, and 16 bases lay between the germline ends. This CDR3 has 15 residues. The germline CDR1 and CDR2 sequences are MNHEY and SVGAGI. The DNA of the CDR3 is TGTGCCAGCAGTTATCTCCCCCGGGAAGTATATGGCTACACCTTC. It is translated as CASSYLPREVYGYTF.

The J gene is TRBJ2-7, the V gene TRBV19; TRBD2 is a possible D gene (6 bases). The CDR3 is 14 residues long. Between the trimmed V and J ends, which lost 6 bases and 3 bases, there was a span of 15 bases. Germline loops: CDR1 LNHDA, CDR2 SQIVND (reference sequence). CDR3 loop: CASSGGLGIYEQYF. Here the CDR3 DNA reads TGTGCCAGTAGCGGAGGGCTTGGGATCTACGAGCAGTACTTC.

The V call is TRBV10-2, the J call TRBJ2-7; D is undetermined. This CDR3 spans 11 amino acids. In germline, CDR1 is WSHSY, CDR2 SAAADI. Between the trimmed V and J ends, which lost 2 bases and 3 bases, there was a span of 2 bases. CDR3 coding DNA: TGCGCCAGCAGTGAGAGCTACGAGCAGTACTTC. Its protein product is CASSESYEQYF.

This rearrangement joins TRBV27 to TRBJ2-2; D unresolved. The CDR3 covers 9 residues. CDR1 is MNHEY and CDR2 is SMNVEV in the germline V gene (reference sequence). Trimming shortened V by 10 bases and J by 8 bases, and 5 bases separated the two germline ends. The CDR3 region has the DNA TGTGCCACCCGGGGGGAGCTGTTTTTT. Translated: CATRGELFF.

Regarding this clone: Other DNA sequences in this specimen translate into the identical CDR3. V usage is TRBV28 and J usage is TRBJ2-7; D remains ambiguous. This CDR3 is 12 amino acids long. Trimming took 5 bases from V and 0 from J, leaving 5 bases between them. Per germline, CDR1 MDHEN and CDR2 SYDVKM. CDR3 nucleotide sequence: TGTGCCAGCAGTCCAAGCTCCTACGAGCAGTACTTC. Protein sequence: CASSPSSYEQYF.

Only one count was recorded for this clone. Other DNA sequences in this specimen translate into the identical CDR3. The gene calls are TRBV4-1 and TRBJ1-4, with a possible D match to TRBD1 (5 bases). The CDR3 loop spans 16 amino acids. CDR1 and CDR2 (germline): MGHRA, YSYEKL. The V end lost 4 bases, the J end lost 7 bases, and 19 bases lay between the germline ends. The CDR3 region is CASSRVRGWWSEKLFF. CDR3 DNA: TGCGCCAGCAGCCGGGTCCGGGGGTGGTGGAGTGAAAAACTGTTTTTT.

CDR3 sequence: CASSQTTENTEAFF. CDR3 DNA: TGTGCCAGCAGCCAAACGACAGAGAACACTGAAGCTTTCTTT. The chain is built from TRBV6-5 and TRBJ1-1; D might be TRBD1 (5 bases). The ends were cut back, 6 bases at V and 1 base at J, with 12 bases in the middle. CDR1 and CDR2 from the germline V gene are MNHEY and SVGAGI. The CDR3 totals 14 residues.

This chain connects TRBV6-5 to TRBJ2-7; no firm D call. The CDR3 loop spans 15 amino acids. The germline V gene encodes CDR1 MNHEY and CDR2 SVGAGI. Deletions cut 0 bases from V and 1 base from J, with 10 bases between. CDR3 nucleotides: TGTGCCAGCAGTTACTCACCAGCTGGATCCTACGAGCAGTACTTC. Encoded protein: CASSYSPAGSYEQYF.

CDR3 in amino acids: CASSQDGWNTEAFF. Here the CDR3 DNA reads TGCGCCAGCAGCCAAGATGGCTGGAACACTGAAGCTTTCTTT. The chain combines TRBV4-3 with TRBJ1-1; no definite D call. The CDR3 sequence is 14 residues long. Trimming stripped 0 bases from V and 1 base from J, with 6 bases between. Germline CDR1 LGHNA, CDR2 YSLEER.

This sequence joins TRBV6-1 and TRBJ2-3, with D perhaps TRBD2 (7 bases). Germline assignment: CDR1 MNHNS and CDR2 SASEGT. The CDR3 sequence is 13 residues long. CDR3 DNA: TGTTCGGGGGGCGGGAGATTGGGAGATACGCAGTATTTT. Its translation is CSGGGRLGDTQYF.

This clone was seen only once. The V call is TRBV28, the J call TRBJ2-1, with a tentative D call TRBD2 (5 bases). Trimming pared 6 bases from V and 2 bases from J, leaving 14 bases between. Germline CDR1 is MDHEN and CDR2 is SYDVKM. The CDR3 has 15 residues. The CDR3 coding sequence is TGTGCCAGCAGCTGGACTCAGAGCACCTACAATGAGCAGTTCTTC. Translating gives CASSWTQSTYNEQFF.

The chain carries TRBV7-6 and TRBJ2-7; 12 nucleotides agree with TRBD2. CDR1 and CDR2 (germline): SGHVS, FNYEAQ. V shed 3 bases, J shed 4 bases, and the junction held 4 bases outside the gene matches. This CDR3 region has 15 residues. The CDR3, as DNA: TGTGCCAGCAGCTTTAGGACTAGCGGGATTTACGAGCAGTACTTC. Translating it yields CASSFRTSGIYEQYF.

The V gene is TRBV15, the J gene TRBJ2-7, with TRBD1 identical over 8 bases. The CDR3 spans 18 residues. Germline loops: CDR1 LNHNV, CDR2 YYDKDF (reference sequence). With 1 base clipped from V and 1 base from J, the junction kept 12 bases outside the gene matches. In DNA, the CDR3 is TGTGCCACCAGCAGAGGAACACAGCGACAGGGGAAGTCCTACGAGCAGTACTTC. It translates to CATSRGTQRQGKSYEQYF.

V and J are TRBV15 and TRBJ1-1; D gene uncertain. The germline CDR1 and CDR2 sequences are LNHNV and YYDKDF (reference sequence). V shed 1 base and J shed 3 bases, with 15 bases lying between them. The CDR3 length is 16 residues. CDR3 amino acids: CATSRVEGPRYTEAFF. The CDR3 nucleotides read TGTGCCACCAGCAGAGTGGAAGGGCCCCGATACACTGAAGCTTTCTTT. Using reference TRBV15 and TRBJ1-1 for the parts outside the CDR3, the full variable domain is DAMVIQNPRYQVTQFGKPVTLSCSQTLNHNVMYWYQQKSSQAPKLLFHYYDKDFNNEADTPDNFQSRRPNTSFCFLDIRSPGLGDTAMYLCATSRVEGPRYTEAFFGQGTRLTVV.

The J gene is TRBJ2-1, the V gene TRBV2, with D possibly being TRBD2 (5 bases). Germline loops: CDR1 SNHLY, CDR2 FYNNEI. V lost 8 bases, J lost 3 bases, and 11 bases lay in between. CDR3 length equals 13 residues. The CDR3 region is CASHNGVYNEQFF. CDR3 DNA sequence: TGTGCCAGCCATAACGGGGTCTACAATGAGCAGTTCTTC. Variable domain in full (rest from reference TRBV2 and TRBJ2-1): EPEVTQTPSHQVTQMGQEVILRCVPISNHLYFYWYRQILGQKVEFLVSFYNNEISEKSEIFDDQFSVERPDGSNFTLKIRSTKLEDSAMYFCASHNGVYNEQFFGPGTRLTVL.

The chain uses TRBV4-3 and TRBJ2-7; maybe TRBD1 (5 bases). CDR1 and CDR2 (germline): LGHNA, YSLEER. The CDR3 has 13 residues. Trimming left V 4 bases short and J 3 bases short, with 10 bases between. The CDR3 spells CASSPDTFYEQYF. CDR3 sequence (DNA): TGCGCCAGCAGCCCGGACACCTTCTACGAGCAGTACTTC.

This CDR3 reads CASSYRDRGESYGYTF. CDR3 coding DNA: TGTGCCAGCAGTTACCGCGACAGGGGAGAATCCTATGGCTACACCTTC. The chain employs TRBV6-5 and TRBJ1-2; 8 nucleotides match TRBD1. V lost 2 bases, J lost 4 bases, and 9 bases stayed unmatched. Germline V gives CDR1 MNHEY, CDR2 SVGAGI. This CDR3 is 16 amino acids long.